This TCR beta chain is from a study of blood T cell repertoires in COVID-19. In the study overall: Samples of COVID-19 (acute and convalescent) were obtained from the United States, Italy and Spain. The analysed material was cDNA or gDNA that came from T cells, B-cell-depleted T cells, or PBMCs.

Measured with immunoSEQ multiplex PCR; TCRdb has only the in-frame clones, and not every one. The sample gives under 95,000 clones, 65% to 80% of which show up once; 26% is in the top ten. Germline CDR1 and CDR2: MGHRA and YSYEKL. This CDR3 contains 17 residues. Trimming removed 4 bases from V and 8 bases from J; junction bases left unmatched: 16. Sequenced input: peripheral blood. V gene TRBV4-1 combines with J gene TRBJ1-4, with 7 bases fitting TRBD1. This clonotype originated in a man aged 55-75 years with active or convalescent COVID-19. As DNA, the CDR3 is TGCGCCAGCAGCCCAAACCCTCGACAGGGTAAGGACGAAAAACTGTTTTTT. This gives the protein CASSPNPRQGKDEKLFF.